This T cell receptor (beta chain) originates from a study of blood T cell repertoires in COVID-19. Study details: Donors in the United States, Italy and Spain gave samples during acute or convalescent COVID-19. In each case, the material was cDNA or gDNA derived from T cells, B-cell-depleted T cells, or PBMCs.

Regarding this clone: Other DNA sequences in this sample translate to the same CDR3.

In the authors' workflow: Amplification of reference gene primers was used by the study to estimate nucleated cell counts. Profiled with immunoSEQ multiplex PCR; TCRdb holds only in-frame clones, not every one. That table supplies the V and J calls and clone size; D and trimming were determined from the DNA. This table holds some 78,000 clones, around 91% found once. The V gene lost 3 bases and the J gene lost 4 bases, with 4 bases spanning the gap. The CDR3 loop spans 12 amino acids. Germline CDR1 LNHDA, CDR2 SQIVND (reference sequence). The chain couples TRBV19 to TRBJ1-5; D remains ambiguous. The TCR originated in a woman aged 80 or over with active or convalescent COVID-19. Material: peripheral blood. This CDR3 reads CASSISNQPQHF. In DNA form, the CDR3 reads TGTGCCAGTAGTATTTCAAATCAGCCCCAGCATTTT.